This T cell receptor (beta chain) was identified in a study of neurological immune-mediated disorders. CDR1 LGHDT and CDR2 YNNKEL come from the germline V gene (reference sequence). Deletions cut 1 base from V and 7 bases from J, with 7 bases between. The CDR3 spans 12 residues. Over 160 million TCR-beta sequences from 15-18 subjects were obtained in each sequencing run. In TCRdb, the 5' RACE reads were re-called with MiXCR into one record per CDR3 protein. Of tens of thousands of distinct CDR3 sequences in the sample, around 3.6% were seen once. This clonotype was detected a few times. The sequence was obtained from a man aged 25-45 years with multiple sclerosis. The sequenced sample consisted of PBMCs. The chain joins TRBV3-1 to TRBJ1-2, with D unclear. CDR3: CASSQGRAGYTF. CDR3 bases: TGTGCCAGCAGCCAAGGGAGGGCTGGCTACACCTTC.